This T cell receptor beta chain was found in a study of early T cells in non-severe SARS-CoV-2 infection. On the study more broadly: Sequencing of unsorted whole blood was done on bulk RNA, leaving chains unpaired.

Findings and limits, study-wide: Matching against VDJdb likely underestimated virus-specific expansions, favoring anti-spike CD8.

Concerning this clonotype: The antigen is not known.

Individual cDNA molecules were tagged with unique molecular identifiers. TCRdb called the 5' RACE reads again in MiXCR, with one record for every CDR3 protein. Of under 90,000 distinct CDR3 sequences in the sample, approximately 13% were seen once. The origin of this receptor is an adult who was a healthcare worker with PCR-confirmed SARS-CoV-2 infection or an uninfected control (not recorded which). Sequencing was carried out using whole blood.

The CDR3 region has the DNA TGTGCCAGCAGCGTATCCGCGCGGCAGGGGGCGGTTGAGCAGTTCTTC. Translated, it gives CASSVSARQGAVEQFF. V is TRBV9 and J is TRBJ2-1, with 8 bases aligning to TRBD1. From germline, CDR1 is SGDLS and CDR2 YYNGEE. J gave up 9 bases and V 1 base, and 12 bases lay outside the gene matches. CDR3 size: 16 residues.